What follows are 15 T cell receptor beta chains derived from one specimen sequenced in a study of cytomegalovirus exposure and HLA in healthy donors. Sequencing used immunoSEQ multiplex PCR; TCRdb keeps in-frame clones, though not all of them. The repertoire holds more than 85,000 clones, with over 85% as singletons. The source material was PBMCs. The receptors here all came from a young woman in good health and CMV-seropositive.

The rearrangement uses TRBV5-1 and TRBJ2-7, with a tentative D call TRBD2 (6 bases). The CDR3 covers 13 residues. The V and J ends lost 2 bases and 5 bases respectively, with 11 bases between them. Per germline, CDR1 SGHRS and CDR2 YFSETQ. CDR3 sequence reads: CASSFVGEDEQYF. DNA for the CDR3: TGCGCCAGCAGCTTTGTCGGGGAGGACGAGCAGTACTTC.

This clone was counted once. This chain connects TRBV29-1 to TRBJ1-2; 8 bases align to TRBD1. The V gene's germline CDR1 is SQVTM and CDR2 ANQGSEA. V was clipped by 6 bases and J by 4 bases; unmatched bases: 19. There are 17 residues in the CDR3. As DNA, the CDR3 is TGCAGCGTCCCGTACTATTCCAGGGGGCGCTTGGTCTATGGCTACACCTTC. Translated, it gives CSVPYYSRGRLVYGYTF.

The genes are TRBV7-2 and TRBJ1-4; 7 positions agree with TRBD1. V gave up 4 bases and J gave up 3 bases; unmatched junction bases: 8. This CDR3 is built from 16 residues. Germline CDR1 is SGHTA and CDR2 is FQGNSA. The CDR3, as DNA: TGTGCCAGCAGCTCCCTCGGCCAGGGGGCTAATGAAAAACTGTTTTTT. It specifies CASSSLGQGANEKLFF.

The chain links TRBV7-2 to TRBJ1-3; TRBD1 is a possible D gene (6 bases). V was shortened by 4 bases and J by 4 bases, with 11 bases between the two germline ends. This CDR3 region has 14 residues. Germline V CDR1 and CDR2: SGHTA, FQGNSA. The CDR3 coding sequence is TGTGCCAGCAGCTCCCAGGGGATCGGAAACACCATATATTTT. This gives the protein CASSSQGIGNTIYF.

This clone was seen only a few times. The chain joins TRBV11-2 to TRBJ2-3; D possibly corresponds to TRBD1 (6 bases). The V end was cut by 5 bases, the J end by 1 base, with 13 bases between. Germline V gives CDR1 SGHAT, CDR2 FQNNGV. The CDR3 runs to 15 residues. The CDR3 DNA reads as TGTGCCAGCAGCCCAGACAGGCCCCGCACAGATACGCAGTATTTT. Translated: CASSPDRPRTDTQYF.

This clone was found once. The chain has TRBV28 and TRBJ1-5; 11 bases align to TRBD1. Trimming took 4 bases from V and 2 from J; bases not matched to a gene: 4. Germline-derived CDR1 and CDR2 are MDHEN and SYDVKM. CDR3 length: 16 amino acids. The CDR3 here is CASSWGQGVGNQPQHF. CDR3 DNA: TGTGCCAGCAGTTGGGGACAGGGGGTGGGCAATCAGCCCCAGCATTTT.

J is TRBJ2-3 and V is TRBV27; 8 bases are a match to TRBD1. The CDR3 extends over 15 amino acids. Germline V gives CDR1 MNHEY, CDR2 SMNVEV (reference sequence). The V gene end was trimmed by 5 bases and the J gene end by 0 bases; junction bases not matched to a gene: 4. This CDR3 is CASSPWTGSTDTQYF. The CDR3 DNA is TGTGCCAGCAGTCCTTGGACAGGGAGCACAGATACGCAGTATTTT.

The V gene is TRBV4-3, the J gene TRBJ2-2, with TRBD2 as a possible D gene (5 bases). The ends were cut back, 0 bases at V and 5 bases at J, with 16 bases in the middle. Germline V gene sequence: CDR1 LGHNA, CDR2 YSLEER. The CDR3 is made up of 17 amino acids. The CDR3 sequence is CASSQDSHVTGTGELFF. CDR3 in DNA: TGCGCCAGCAGCCAAGATTCCCACGTGACGGGGACCGGGGAGCTGTTTTTT.

V gene TRBV15 combines with J gene TRBJ2-1; D may be TRBD2 (5 bases). CDR3 length equals 13 residues. CDR1 and CDR2 (germline): LNHNV, YYDKDF (reference sequence). Deletions cut 1 base from V and 7 bases from J, with 8 bases between. CDR3 sequence reads: CATSRGGLNEQFF. The CDR3 bases are TGTGCCACCAGCAGAGGAGGGTTGAATGAGCAGTTCTTC.

This clone has just a few counts. The chain joins TRBV19 to TRBJ2-2; D might be TRBD1 (6 bases). There are 16 residues in the CDR3. The ends were cut back, 7 bases at V and 6 bases at J, with 21 bases in the middle. Germline values: CDR1 LNHDA, CDR2 SQIVND (reference sequence). The CDR3 loop reads CASTTDGTLVAGELFF. The CDR3 bases are TGTGCCAGTACCACCGATGGGACATTAGTGGCCGGGGAGCTGTTTTTT.

V usage is TRBV30 and J usage is TRBJ2-4; 9 nucleotides match TRBD2. The CDR3 is 15 amino acids. Germline loops: CDR1 GTSNPN, CDR2 SVGIG (reference sequence). The ends lost 3 bases at V and 9 bases at J; junction bases unmatched: 12. CDR3 region: CAWRKCRGTSCIQYF. Here the CDR3 DNA reads TGTGCCTGGAGAAAATGCCGAGGGACTAGCTGCATTCAGTACTTC.

This clone was detected only once. The chain links TRBV25-1 to TRBJ2-5, with 7 nucleotides matching TRBD1. Trimming cost V 2 bases and J 4 bases; bases outside gene matches: 7. This CDR3 has 15 amino acids. The V gene's germline CDR1 is MGHDK and CDR2 SYGVNS. The CDR3 loop is CASSESKGAGETQYF. The CDR3 coding sequence is TGTGCCAGCAGTGAAAGTAAGGGGGCAGGAGAGACCCAGTACTTC.

The rearrangement uses TRBV4-3 and TRBJ2-2; 12 bases fit TRBD1. V lost 4 bases and J lost 7; bases outside the gene matches: 13. This CDR3 is 18 amino acids long. In germline, CDR1 is LGHNA, CDR2 YSLEER. CDR3: CASSRATGTGGASGELFF. CDR3 DNA sequence: TGCGCCAGCAGCCGAGCGACTGGGACAGGGGGCGCGAGCGGGGAGCTGTTTTTT.

The rearrangement joins TRBV28 to TRBJ1-2; the match to TRBD1 covers 8 bases. Looked up from germline, CDR1 is MDHEN and CDR2 is SYDVKM. The CDR3 runs to 15 residues. The V and J ends lost 8 bases and 4 bases, in that order; junction bases with no gene match: 12. The CDR3 bases are TGTGCCAGCGCCCGACAGGGGACGAAAGGCTATGGCTACACCTTC. This encodes CASARQGTKGYGYTF.

The V and J genes are TRBV9 and TRBJ2-3; D may be TRBD1 (5 bases). Germline V gives CDR1 SGDLS, CDR2 YYNGEE. The CDR3 covers 14 residues. The V gene lost 0 bases and the J gene lost 2 bases, with 7 bases spanning the gap. The CDR3 region has the DNA TGTGCCAGCAGCGTAGTAGGGGACACAGATACGCAGTATTTT. Amino acids: CASSVVGDTDTQYF.